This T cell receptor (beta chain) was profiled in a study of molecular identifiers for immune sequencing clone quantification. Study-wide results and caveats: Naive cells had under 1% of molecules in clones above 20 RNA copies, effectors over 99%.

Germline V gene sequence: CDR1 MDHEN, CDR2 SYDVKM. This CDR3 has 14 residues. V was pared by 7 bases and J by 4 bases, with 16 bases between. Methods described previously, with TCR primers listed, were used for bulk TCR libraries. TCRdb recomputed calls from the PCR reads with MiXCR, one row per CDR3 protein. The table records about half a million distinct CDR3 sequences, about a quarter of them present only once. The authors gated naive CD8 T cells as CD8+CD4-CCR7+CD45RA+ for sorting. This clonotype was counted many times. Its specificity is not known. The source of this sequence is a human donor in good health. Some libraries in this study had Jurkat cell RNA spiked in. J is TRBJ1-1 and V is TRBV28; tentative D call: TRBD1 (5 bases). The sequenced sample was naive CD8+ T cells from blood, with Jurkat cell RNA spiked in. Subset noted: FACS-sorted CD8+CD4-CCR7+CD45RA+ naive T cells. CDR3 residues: CASTLRGARTEAFF. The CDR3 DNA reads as TGTGCCAGCACCCTTCGTGGGGCGCGCACTGAAGCTTTCTTT.